This T cell receptor beta chain was sequenced in a study of T cell responses to AZD1222 COVID-19 vaccine. Study conclusions and caveats: The donor cohort was predominantly white British with a female majority, and clonal diversity may have been underestimated. Just a handful of people given AZD1222 tested seropositive at baseline. Among vaccine-associated CD4 TCRs, coverage spanned spike, with dominance at 160-218 and 743-854.

The germline gives CDR1 KGHSH, CDR2 LQKENI. V trimming: 1 base; J trimming: 5 bases; junction bases outside the gene matches: 6. CDR3 length equals 16 residues. Only one count was recorded for this clone. Its target is not known. Clones were read by immunoSEQ multiplex PCR, and TCRdb kept only the in-frame ones, dropping some. Of 150,000 to 200,000 clones listed, 85% to 95% were seen once; the top ten hold 5.1%. V is TRBV18 and J is TRBJ2-2; 8 bases line up with TRBD1. The sequencing here drew on peripheral blood, taken 28 days after the second AZD1222 dose. The sequence was collected from an adult who received the AZD1222 COVID-19 vaccine. The DNA for the CDR3 is TGTGCCAGCTCACCACGGCAGGGGGCTGGAACCGGGGAGCTGTTTTTT. It codes for CASSPRQGAGTGELFF.